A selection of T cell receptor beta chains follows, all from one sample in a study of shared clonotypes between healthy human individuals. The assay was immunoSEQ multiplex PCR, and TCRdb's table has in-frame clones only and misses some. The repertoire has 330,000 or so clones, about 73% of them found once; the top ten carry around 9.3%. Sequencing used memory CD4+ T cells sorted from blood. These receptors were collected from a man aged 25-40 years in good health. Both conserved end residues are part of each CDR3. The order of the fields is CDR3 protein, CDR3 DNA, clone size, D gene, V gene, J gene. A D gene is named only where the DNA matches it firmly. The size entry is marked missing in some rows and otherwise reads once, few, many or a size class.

CDR3aa: CASSMLAGSGIAPQHF
CDR3nt: TGTGCCAGTAGTATGTTAGCAGGGTCAGGGATAGCGCCCCAGCATTTT
abundance: .
d_gene: .
v_gene: TRBV19
j_gene: TRBJ1-5

CDR3aa: CASSPGGAGANVLTF
CDR3nt: TGCGCCAGCAGCCCCGGGGGGGCGGGGGCCAACGTCCTGACTTTC
abundance: once
d_gene: TRBD2
v_gene: TRBV5-1
j_gene: TRBJ2-6

CDR3aa: CATGGTGRNYGYTF
CDR3nt: TGTGCCACCGGGGGGACAGGTAGAAACTATGGCTACACCTTC
abundance: .
d_gene: TRBD1
v_gene: TRBV19
j_gene: TRBJ1-2

CDR3aa: CASSPQWDREGNEQFF
CDR3nt: TGTGCCAGCAGTCCACAATGGGACAGGGAAGGAAATGAGCAGTTCTTC
abundance: many
d_gene: TRBD1
v_gene: TRBV27
j_gene: TRBJ2-1

CDR3aa: CASSHRNNEQFF
CDR3nt: TGTGCCAGCTCCCATAGGAACAATGAGCAGTTCTTC
abundance: .
d_gene: .
v_gene: TRBV19
j_gene: TRBJ2-1

CDR3aa: CASSIGGTGDTQYF
CDR3nt: TGTGCCAGTAGTATAGGGGGTACGGGAGATACGCAGTATTTT
abundance: .
d_gene: .
v_gene: TRBV19
j_gene: TRBJ2-3

CDR3aa: CASSLGTGNTGELFF
CDR3nt: TGTGCCAGCAGCTTGGGGACAGGGAACACCGGGGAGCTGTTTTTT
abundance: .
d_gene: TRBD1
v_gene: TRBV7-6
j_gene: TRBJ2-2

CDR3aa: CASSITGGGLYGYTF
CDR3nt: TGTGCCAGCAGCATAACAGGGGGCGGACTCTATGGCTACACCTTC
abundance: .
d_gene: TRBD1
v_gene: TRBV27
j_gene: TRBJ1-2

CDR3aa: CASSESRRGELFF
CDR3nt: TGCGCCAGCAGTGAGTCTAGAAGGGGGGAGCTGTTTTTT
abundance: .
d_gene: .
v_gene: TRBV10-1
j_gene: TRBJ2-2

CDR3aa: CASTPFGLAGETQYF
CDR3nt: TGTGCCAGCACCCCCTTTGGACTAGCGGGGGAGACCCAGTACTTC
abundance: few
d_gene: TRBD2
v_gene: TRBV6-5
j_gene: TRBJ2-5

CDR3aa: CASGLVAGVSYNEQFF
CDR3nt: TGTGCTAGTGGTTTGGTAGCGGGAGTGTCCTACAATGAGCAGTTCTTC
abundance: .
d_gene: TRBD2
v_gene: TRBV12-5
j_gene: TRBJ2-1

CDR3aa: CASSYSVGTTTHEQYF
CDR3nt: TGTGCCAGCAGTTACTCAGTGGGGACTACTACCCACGAGCAGTACTTC
abundance: .
d_gene: TRBD2
v_gene: TRBV6-5
j_gene: TRBJ2-7

CDR3aa: CASSQDAGVPDTQYF
CDR3nt: TGCGCCAGCAGCCAAGATGCGGGAGTCCCAGATACGCAGTATTTT
abundance: .
d_gene: TRBD2
v_gene: TRBV4-3
j_gene: TRBJ2-3

CDR3aa: CASSRTSSNEQFF
CDR3nt: TGCGCCAGCAGCCGGACTAGTAGCAATGAGCAGTTCTTC
abundance: .
d_gene: TRBD2
v_gene: TRBV5-1
j_gene: TRBJ2-1

CDR3aa: CATSRDLPFGRNNEQFF
CDR3nt: TGTGCCACCAGCAGAGACCTACCCTTTGGTAGAAACAATGAGCAGTTCTTC
abundance: .
d_gene: .
v_gene: TRBV15
j_gene: TRBJ2-1